A selection of T cell receptor beta chains follows, all from one sample in a study of OX40 agonist ivuxolimab in advanced cancers. The method was immunoSEQ multiplex PCR; TCRdb's version includes in-frame clones alone and lacks a portion of them. The sample consists of about 82,000 clones, roughly 91% of them appearing once. The material was CD4+ or CD8+ T cells sorted from blood, obtained in a trial of the OX40 agonist ivuxolimab. The source is an adult with an advanced solid tumor such as melanoma, head and neck, liver or kidney cancer. The conserved cysteine and the conserved F or W are not part of the CDR3 here. Each record gives: V gene, J gene, CDR3 protein.

V: TRBV2
J: TRBJ1-2
CDR3: ASRVGANYGYT

V: TRBV30
J: TRBJ2-5
CDR3: AWRWGGRETQY

V: TRBV7-9
J: TRBJ2-7
CDR3: ASSAGFYEQY

V: TRBV5-5
J: TRBJ2-1
CDR3: ASSFQAGSSYNEQF

V: TRBV2
J: TRBJ2-1
CDR3: ASSATTSGSFNEQF

V: TRBV27
J: TRBJ2-2
CDR3: ASSLSAIRLAGNTGELF

V: TRBV4-1
J: TRBJ2-7
CDR3: ASSLTGTTSYEQY

V: TRBV19
J: TRBJ2-5
CDR3: ASRGTGGFETQY

V: TRBV29-1
J: TRBJ2-3
CDR3: SAVGQGRTDTQY

V: TRBV4-1
J: TRBJ1-1
CDR3: ASSHRRGTNTEAF

V: TRBV6-5
J: TRBJ1-2
CDR3: ASSYRSRHVGYT

V: TRBV30
J: TRBJ1-5
CDR3: ACRFTGNSNQPQH

V: TRBV6-6
J: TRBJ2-5
CDR3: ASSSAETQY

V: TRBV11-3
J: TRBJ2-7
CDR3: ASSSTLSGIGYEQY

V: TRBV4-3
J: TRBJ2-5
CDR3: ASSQEGGETQY

V: TRBV5-4
J: TRBJ2-4
CDR3: ASSSIAGPKNIQY

V: TRBV20-1
J: TRBJ2-2
CDR3: SAAPLGELF

V: TRBV28
J: TRBJ2-7
CDR3: ASSWGTSGRVEQY